This entry lists 7 T cell receptor beta chains sequenced from one sample in a study of beta chain features in type 1 diabetes. Regarding the study as a whole: Significant though moderate, a shortening of TCRB CDR3s appeared in all four CD4+ subsets of Type 1 diabetes patients.

cDNA synthesis used the whole RNA isolate, giving expressed TCRB sequences. Profiling relied on immunoSEQ multiplex PCR, and the TCRdb table lists in-frame clones only, not all of them. The data show about 240,000 clones, with about 15% seen just once and roughly 0.02% held by the top ten. These TCRs' antigens remain unknown. The sequenced material came from naive CD4+ T cells from blood. These receptors were taken from a man aged 30-40 years with type 1 diabetes.

V and J are TRBV7-9 and TRBJ2-3; 10 nucleotides agree with TRBD1. After removal of 4 bases from V and 5 bases from J, the junction contained 9 bases not matched to a gene. The germline CDR1 and CDR2 sequences are SEHNR and FQNEAQ (reference sequence). The CDR3 runs 16 residues. CDR3 nucleotides: TGTGCCAGCAGCTACCGGAGACAGGGGGCTTTAGATACGCAGTATTTT. It translates to CASSYRRQGALDTQYF.

The genes are TRBV29-1 and TRBJ2-6, with D unclear. Trimming pared 7 bases from V and 0 bases from J, leaving 7 bases between. The CDR3 has 13 residues. In germline, CDR1 is SQVTM, CDR2 ANQGSEA. In nucleotides, the CDR3 is TGCAGCGCAGACATCTCTGGGGCCAACGTCCTGACTTTC. Its protein product is CSADISGANVLTF.

The sample holds a few counts of this clone. The J gene is TRBJ1-1, the V gene TRBV29-1; D might be TRBD1 (5 bases). Trimming removed 4 bases from V and 11 bases from J, with 20 bases in between. The CDR3 loop spans 13 amino acids. Looked up from germline, CDR1 is SQVTM and CDR2 is ANQGSEA. CDR3 residues: CSVGYSGDLRAFF. The CDR3 DNA sequence: TGCAGCGTTGGGTACTCGGGGGACTTAAGGGCTTTCTTT.

This clone was seen only a few times. This chain connects TRBV18 to TRBJ1-1, with D unresolved. The CDR3 has 16 amino acids. The germline V gene encodes CDR1 KGHSH and CDR2 LQKENI. V lost 2 bases, J lost 0 bases, and 13 bases lay in between. CDR3 loop: CASSPSLLGVNTEAFF. The CDR3 nucleotides read TGTGCCAGCTCACCATCCCTCTTAGGAGTGAACACTGAAGCTTTCTTT.

The rearrangement links TRBV5-1 to TRBJ1-5; TRBD1 might be the D (6 bases). The V end lost 5 bases, the J end lost 3 bases, and 15 bases lay between the germline ends. Germline V gene sequence: CDR1 SGHRS, CDR2 YFSETQ. The CDR3 sequence is 15 residues long. CDR3 protein: CASSLSGTSNQPQHF. The CDR3 coding sequence is TGCGCCAGCAGTCTTTCCGGGACATCCAATCAGCCCCAGCATTTT.

As concerns this clone: The same CDR3 arises from other DNA sequences in this sample as well. Here the CDR3 reads CASSPSTDTQYF. CDR3 coding DNA: TGTGCCAGCAGCCCCAGTACAGATACGCAGTATTTT. The rearrangement links TRBV11-2 to TRBJ2-3, with D unresolved. Looked up from germline, CDR1 is SGHAT and CDR2 is FQNNGV. This CDR3 contains 12 residues. V was clipped by 5 bases and J by 3 bases, with 6 bases between them.

Comment on this clone: The sample contains more than one DNA sequence encoding this CDR3. The chain employs TRBV7-8 and TRBJ2-7; 13 nucleotides align to TRBD2. The CDR3 length is 15 residues. Germline trimming cut 1 base from V and 4 bases from J; bases unmatched to any gene: 1. CDR1 SGHVS and CDR2 FQNEAQ come from the germline V gene. This CDR3 is CASSLGTSGSYEQYF. CDR3 DNA sequence: TGTGCCAGCAGCTTAGGGACTAGCGGGAGTTACGAGCAGTACTTC.